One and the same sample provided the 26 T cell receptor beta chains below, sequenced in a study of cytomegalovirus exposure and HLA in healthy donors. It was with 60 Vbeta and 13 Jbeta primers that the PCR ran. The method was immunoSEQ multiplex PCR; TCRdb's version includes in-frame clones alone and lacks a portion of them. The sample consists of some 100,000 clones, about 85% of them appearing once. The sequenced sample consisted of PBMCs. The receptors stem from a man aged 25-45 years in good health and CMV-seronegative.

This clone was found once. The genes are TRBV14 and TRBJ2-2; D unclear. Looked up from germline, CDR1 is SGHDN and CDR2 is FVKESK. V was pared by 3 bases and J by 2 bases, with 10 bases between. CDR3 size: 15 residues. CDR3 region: CASSHESLNTGELFF. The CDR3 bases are TGTGCCAGCAGCCACGAAAGTCTAAACACCGGGGAGCTGTTTTTT.

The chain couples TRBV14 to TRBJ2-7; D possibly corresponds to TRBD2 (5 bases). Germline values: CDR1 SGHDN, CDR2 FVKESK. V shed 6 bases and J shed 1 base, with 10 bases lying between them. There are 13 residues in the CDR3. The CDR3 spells CASRRAGSYEQYF. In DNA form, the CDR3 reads TGTGCCAGCAGGAGGGCGGGTTCCTACGAGCAGTACTTC.

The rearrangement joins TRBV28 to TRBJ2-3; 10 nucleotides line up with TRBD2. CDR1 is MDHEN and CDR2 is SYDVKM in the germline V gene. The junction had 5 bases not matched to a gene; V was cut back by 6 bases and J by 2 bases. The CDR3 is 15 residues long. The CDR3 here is CASRRLAGVTDTQYF. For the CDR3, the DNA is TGTGCCAGCAGACGGCTAGCGGGAGTCACAGATACGCAGTATTTT. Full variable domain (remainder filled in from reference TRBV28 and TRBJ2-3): DVKVTQSSRYLVKRTGEKVFLECVQDMDHENMFWYRQDPGLGLRLIYFSYDVKMKEKGDIPEGYSVSREKKERFSLILESASTNQTSMYLCASRRLAGVTDTQYFGPGTRLTVL.

CDR3 nucleotides: TGTGCCACCTCTAGCGGGACCATCCTAGATACGCAGTATTTT. Protein: CATSSGTILDTQYF. The chain recombines TRBV28 with TRBJ2-3; the match to TRBD2 covers 9 bases. The trim removed 10 bases at V and 5 bases at J, leaving 10 bases unmatched. The CDR3 spans 14 residues. CDR1 and CDR2 from the germline V gene are MDHEN and SYDVKM.

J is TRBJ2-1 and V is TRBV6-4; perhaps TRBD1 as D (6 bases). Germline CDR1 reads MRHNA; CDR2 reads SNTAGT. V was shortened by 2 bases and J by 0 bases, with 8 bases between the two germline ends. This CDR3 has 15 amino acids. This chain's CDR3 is CASSDTDSSYNEQFF. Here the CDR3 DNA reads TGTGCCAGCAGTGACACGGACAGCTCCTACAATGAGCAGTTCTTC.

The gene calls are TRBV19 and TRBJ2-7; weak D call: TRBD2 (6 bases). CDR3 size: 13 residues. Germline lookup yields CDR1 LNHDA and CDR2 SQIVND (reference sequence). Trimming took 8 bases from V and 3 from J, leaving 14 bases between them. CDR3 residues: CASGKGGDYEQYF. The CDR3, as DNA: TGTGCCAGTGGGAAGGGCGGGGACTACGAGCAGTACTTC.

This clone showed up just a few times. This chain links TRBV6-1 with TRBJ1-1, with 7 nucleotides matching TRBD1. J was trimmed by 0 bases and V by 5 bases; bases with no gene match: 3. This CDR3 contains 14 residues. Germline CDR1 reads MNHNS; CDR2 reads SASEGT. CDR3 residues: CASSRDSLNTEAFF. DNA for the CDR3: TGTGCCAGCAGTCGGGACAGCTTGAACACTGAAGCTTTCTTT.

CDR3 bases: TGTGCCAGCAGCCCCCGGACTAGCGGGGGGGCGGAGACCCAGTACTTC. It is translated as CASSPRTSGGAETQYF. The J gene is TRBJ2-5, the V gene TRBV9, with TRBD2 identical over 15 bases. The V segment lost 4 bases and the J segment 5 bases; nucleotides outside the gene matches: 6. The length of the CDR3 is 16 residues. Germline V gene lookup returns CDR1 SGDLS and CDR2 YYNGEE.

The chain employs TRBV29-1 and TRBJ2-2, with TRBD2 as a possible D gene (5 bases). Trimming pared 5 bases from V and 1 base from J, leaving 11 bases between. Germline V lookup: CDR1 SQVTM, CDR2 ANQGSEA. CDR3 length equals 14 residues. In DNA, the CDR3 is TGCAGCGTTCCCCGTCGGGAGAACACCGGGGAGCTGTTTTTT. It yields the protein CSVPRRENTGELFF.

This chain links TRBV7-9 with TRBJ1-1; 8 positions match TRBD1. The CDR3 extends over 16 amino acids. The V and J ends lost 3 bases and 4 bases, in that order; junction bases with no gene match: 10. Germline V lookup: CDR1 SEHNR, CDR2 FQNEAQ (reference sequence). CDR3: CASSFDVNRGFTEAFF. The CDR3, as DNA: TGTGCCAGCAGCTTCGATGTCAACAGGGGGTTCACTGAAGCTTTCTTT.

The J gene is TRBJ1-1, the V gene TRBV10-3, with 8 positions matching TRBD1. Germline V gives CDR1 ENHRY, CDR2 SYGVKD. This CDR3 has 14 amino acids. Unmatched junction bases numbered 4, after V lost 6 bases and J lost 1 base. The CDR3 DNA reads TGTGCCATCAGACGAGGACAGGGGAACACTGAAGCTTTCTTT. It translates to CAIRRGQGNTEAFF.

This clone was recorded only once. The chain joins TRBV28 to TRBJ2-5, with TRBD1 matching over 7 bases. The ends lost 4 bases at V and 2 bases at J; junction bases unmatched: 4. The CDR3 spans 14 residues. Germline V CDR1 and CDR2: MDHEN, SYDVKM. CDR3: CASSSNRGQETQYF. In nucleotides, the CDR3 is TGTGCCAGCAGTTCAAACAGGGGACAAGAGACCCAGTACTTC.

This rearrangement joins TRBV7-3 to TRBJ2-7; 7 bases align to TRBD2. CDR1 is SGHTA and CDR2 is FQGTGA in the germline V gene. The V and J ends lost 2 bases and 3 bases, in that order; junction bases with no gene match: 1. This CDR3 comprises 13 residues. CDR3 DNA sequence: TGTGCCAGCAGCTTAGGGGGGGACTACGAGCAGTACTTC. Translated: CASSLGGDYEQYF.

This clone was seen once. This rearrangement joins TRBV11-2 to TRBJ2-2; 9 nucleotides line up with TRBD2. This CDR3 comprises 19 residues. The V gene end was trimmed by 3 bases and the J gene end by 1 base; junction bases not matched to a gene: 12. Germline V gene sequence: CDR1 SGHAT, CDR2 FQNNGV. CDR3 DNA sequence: TGTGCCAGCAGCTTCGGGTTCCAAGCGGGGGGATGGAACACCGGGGAGCTGTTTTTT. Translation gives CASSFGFQAGGWNTGELFF.

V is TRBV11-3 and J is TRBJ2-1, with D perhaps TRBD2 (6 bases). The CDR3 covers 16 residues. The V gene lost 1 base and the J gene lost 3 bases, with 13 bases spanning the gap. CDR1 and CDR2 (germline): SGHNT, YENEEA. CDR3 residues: CASSLGPGDLYNEQFF. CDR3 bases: TGTGCCAGCAGCTTAGGTCCGGGAGACCTCTACAATGAGCAGTTCTTC.

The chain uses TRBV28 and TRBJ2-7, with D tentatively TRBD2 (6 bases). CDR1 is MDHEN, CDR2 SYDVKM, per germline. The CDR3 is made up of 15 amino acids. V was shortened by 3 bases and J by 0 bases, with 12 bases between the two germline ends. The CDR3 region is CASSFVGRRSYEQYF. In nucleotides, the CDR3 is TGTGCCAGCAGTTTCGTGGGGAGGCGCTCCTACGAGCAGTACTTC.

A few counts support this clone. The CDR3 nucleotides read TGTGCCAGCAAACCAGGGTCCTCCGATCTCAATGAGCAGTTCTTC. Translated, it gives CASKPGSSDLNEQFF. The V call is TRBV28, the J call TRBJ2-1; D might be TRBD1 (5 bases). The CDR3 consists of 15 residues. In germline, CDR1 is MDHEN, CDR2 SYDVKM. The V end was cut by 7 bases, the J end by 6 bases, with 19 bases between.

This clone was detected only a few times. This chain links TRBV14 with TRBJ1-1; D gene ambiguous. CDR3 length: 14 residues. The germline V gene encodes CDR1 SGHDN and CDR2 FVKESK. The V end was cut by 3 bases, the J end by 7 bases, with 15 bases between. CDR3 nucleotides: TGTGCCAGCAGCCACCGCGGACCGGGAAGTGAAGCTTTCTTT. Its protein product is CASSHRGPGSEAFF.

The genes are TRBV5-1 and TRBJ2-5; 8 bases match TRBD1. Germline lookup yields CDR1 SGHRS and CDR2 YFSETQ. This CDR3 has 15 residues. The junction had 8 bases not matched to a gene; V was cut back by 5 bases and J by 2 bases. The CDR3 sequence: CASSTGTGLQETQYF. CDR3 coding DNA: TGCGCCAGCAGTACCGGGACAGGACTTCAAGAGACCCAGTACTTC.

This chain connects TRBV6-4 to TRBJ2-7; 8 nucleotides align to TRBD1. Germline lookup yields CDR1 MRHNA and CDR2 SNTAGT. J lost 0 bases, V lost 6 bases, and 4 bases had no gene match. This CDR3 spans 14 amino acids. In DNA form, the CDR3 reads TGTGCCAGCAGCCCGGACAGGGCCTCCTACGAGCAGTACTTC. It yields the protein CASSPDRASYEQYF.

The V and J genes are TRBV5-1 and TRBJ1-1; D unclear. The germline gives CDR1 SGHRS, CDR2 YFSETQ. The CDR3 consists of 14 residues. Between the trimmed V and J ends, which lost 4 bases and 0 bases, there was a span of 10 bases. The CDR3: CASSPSRVNTEAFF. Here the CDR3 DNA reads TGCGCCAGCAGCCCCTCTCGGGTGAACACTGAAGCTTTCTTT.

The CDR3 protein is CASSARTSGGKDEQYF. Written as DNA, the CDR3 is TGTGCCAGCAGCGCCCGGACTAGCGGGGGGAAAGACGAGCAGTACTTC. The rearrangement uses TRBV9 and TRBJ2-7, with 14 bases identical to TRBD2. Trimming took 3 bases from V and 5 from J; bases not matched to a gene: 7. Germline loops: CDR1 SGDLS, CDR2 YYNGEE. The CDR3 runs 16 residues.

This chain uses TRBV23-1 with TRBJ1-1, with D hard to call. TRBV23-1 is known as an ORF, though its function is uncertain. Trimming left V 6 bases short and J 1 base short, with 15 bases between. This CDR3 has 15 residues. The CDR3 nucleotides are TGCGCCAGCAGCCTCCTCGGGAGCTGGAACACTGAAGCTTTCTTT. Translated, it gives CASSLLGSWNTEAFF.

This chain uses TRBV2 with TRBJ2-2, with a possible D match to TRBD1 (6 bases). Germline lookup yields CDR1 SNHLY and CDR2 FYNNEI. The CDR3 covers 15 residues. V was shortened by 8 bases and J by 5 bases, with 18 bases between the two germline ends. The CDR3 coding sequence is TGTGCCAGCGTAGAAGGGGGTTATCGGACCGGGGAGCTGTTTTTT. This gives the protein CASVEGGYRTGELFF.

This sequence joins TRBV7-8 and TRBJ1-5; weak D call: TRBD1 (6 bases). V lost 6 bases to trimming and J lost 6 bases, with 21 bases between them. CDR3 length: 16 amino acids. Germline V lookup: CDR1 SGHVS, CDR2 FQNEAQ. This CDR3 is CASRGGAGSSRQPQHF. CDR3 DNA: TGTGCCAGCAGGGGGGGGGCAGGGTCTAGCCGTCAGCCCCAGCATTTT.

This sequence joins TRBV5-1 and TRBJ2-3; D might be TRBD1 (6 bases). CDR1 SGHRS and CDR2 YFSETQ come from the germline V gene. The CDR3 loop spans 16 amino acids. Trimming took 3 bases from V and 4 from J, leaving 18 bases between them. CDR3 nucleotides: TGCGCCAGCAGCTCCCTTGGAGGAACAGGGCCAGATACGCAGTATTTT. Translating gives CASSSLGGTGPDTQYF.